These 6 T cell receptor beta chains share one sample of origin, sequenced in a study of long-term antiretroviral therapy in people with HIV. Samples were assayed with immunoSEQ v3.0 at survey level. Sequencing used immunoSEQ multiplex PCR; TCRdb keeps in-frame clones, though not all of them. The repertoire holds roughly 17,000 clones, with 60% to 85% as singletons. The material sequenced was unsorted PBMCs, taken 2.3 years after starting antiretroviral therapy. Every receptor here comes from a middle-aged woman with HIV.

The count of this clone is one. This sequence joins TRBV18 and TRBJ2-5, with a possible D match to TRBD2 (6 bases). V was cut by 0 bases and J by 4 bases, with 12 bases left in between. CDR3 length equals 15 residues. Germline CDR1 reads KGHSH; CDR2 reads LQKENI. The CDR3 spells CASSPPIAAGETQYF. Here the CDR3 DNA reads TGTGCCAGCTCACCACCGATAGCGGCGGGAGAGACCCAGTACTTC.

This clone was seen a single time. The chain links TRBV5-5 to TRBJ2-5, with 10 positions matching TRBD2. The length of the CDR3 is 16 residues. The V segment lost 2 bases and the J segment 5 bases; nucleotides outside the gene matches: 9. The V gene's germline CDR1 is SGHKS and CDR2 YYEKEE (reference sequence). The CDR3 coding sequence is TGTGCCAGCAGCTTTGGGTGGCTAGCGGGGGCTGAGACCCAGTACTTC. This gives the protein CASSFGWLAGAETQYF.

The CDR3 bases are TGCAGCGTAGTGGGAGGCTATGGCTACACCTTC. This gives the protein CSVVGGYGYTF. J is TRBJ1-2 and V is TRBV29-1; the D is unclear. This CDR3 spans 11 amino acids. Trimming left V 6 bases short and J 4 bases short, with 9 bases between. Germline assignment: CDR1 SQVTM and CDR2 ANQGSEA. Combining the CDR3 with reference TRBV29-1 and TRBJ1-2 gives the whole variable domain SAVISQKPSRDICQRGTSLTIQCQVDSQVTMMFWYRQQPGQSLTLIATANQGSEATYESGFVIDKFPISRPNLTFSTLTVSNMSPEDSSIYLCSVVGGYGYTFGSGTRLTVV.

The chain employs TRBV19 and TRBJ2-7; the D is unclear. Germline V gene sequence: CDR1 LNHDA, CDR2 SQIVND (reference sequence). The CDR3 runs to 13 residues. V lost 5 bases and J 3 bases, leaving 11 bases between the germline ends. The DNA for the CDR3 is TGTGCCAGTAGTCGAGCGCAGGACTACGAGCAGTACTTC. Its translation: CASSRAQDYEQYF.

The genes are TRBV7-2 and TRBJ1-5, with D maybe TRBD1 (6 bases). CDR1 is SGHTA, CDR2 FQGNSA, per germline. The CDR3 runs to 18 residues. V was clipped by 2 bases and J by 0 bases, with 17 bases between them. CDR3 bases: TGTGCCAGCAGCTTAAAAGGGGGAGGACTTAATAGCAATCAGCCCCAGCATTTT. The encoded protein is CASSLKGGGLNSNQPQHF. The full variable domain, its missing parts supplied by reference TRBV7-2 and TRBJ1-5, is GAGVSQSPSNKVTEKGKDVELRCDPISGHTALYWYRQSLGQGLEFLIYFQGNSAPDKSGLPSDRFSAERTGGSVSTLTIQRTQQEDSAVYLCASSLKGGGLNSNQPQHFGDGTRLSIL.

The chain recombines TRBV9 with TRBJ2-1; D is unclear. Trimming pared 4 bases from V and 9 bases from J, leaving 20 bases between. Germline-derived CDR1 and CDR2 are SGDLS and YYNGEE. The CDR3 has 15 residues. CDR3 in DNA: TGTGCCAGCAGCTCTGGCGGTCCCCGCACGGGTGAGCAGTTCTTC. It codes for CASSSGGPRTGEQFF. Together with reference TRBV9 and TRBJ2-1, the CDR3 gives the full variable domain: DSGVTQTPKHLITATGQRVTLRCSPRSGDLSVYWYQQSLDQGLQFLIQYYNGEERAKGNILERFSAQQFPDLHSELNLSSLELGDSALYFCASSSGGPRTGEQFFGPGTRLTVL.